These T cell receptor beta chains were read from a single sample in a study of T cell repertoires in cytomegalovirus infection. TCRdb re-derived calls from the reads in MiXCR, one entry per CDR3 protein. The sample holds about 490,000 distinct CDR3 sequences, 26% seen once. The sample was PBMCs. These receptor sequences come from a human donor in good health (CMV status not recorded). Some clones in this sample may be carry-over from other donors' samples. Each CDR3 is given with its conserved first and last residue.

J gene,V gene,CDR3 protein
TRBJ1-6,TRBV6-5,CASSYWAARRGSPLHF
TRBJ1-2,TRBV7-9,CASSYSVGEANYGYTF
TRBJ2-1,TRBV2,CASRRLAGGRDEQFF
TRBJ1-5,TRBV6-2/TRBV6-3,CASFRQGGNQPQHF
TRBJ2-7,TRBV28,CASSHAGTASSYEQYF
TRBJ2-3,TRBV12-3/TRBV12-4,CASRWTSGKADTQYF
TRBJ2-3,TRBV11-3,CASSLGDRGPTQYF
TRBJ2-1,TRBV11-2,CASGGLVNEQFF
TRBJ1-6,TRBV12-3/TRBV12-4,CASSPQDSPSGSPLHF
TRBJ1-4,TRBV11-2,CASSPLGSNEKLFF
TRBJ2-5,TRBV20-1,CSARDRLAGETQYF
TRBJ2-7,TRBV14,CASSQRLYEQYF
TRBJ1-1,TRBV29-1,CSVEGPQGSKAFF
TRBJ2-2,TRBV7-2,CASSLYRGNTGELFF
TRBJ2-2,TRBV10-1,CASSETRTGYTGELFF
TRBJ1-2,TRBV2,CASTDRVDYGYTF
TRBJ1-3,TRBV28,CASSFQPDRGLLFSGNTIYF
TRBJ1-1,TRBV11-3,CASSLGGTANTEAFF
TRBJ2-5,TRBV7-9,CASSYDRGRETQYF
TRBJ1-1,TRBV7-2,CASSLNRGTEAFF
TRBJ2-1,TRBV10-3,CAISRTGLDNEQFF
TRBJ1-1,TRBV7-9,CASSPGAGGGFGTEAFF
TRBJ2-1,TRBV7-2,CASSRTSGRGGNEQFF
TRBJ2-1,TRBV29-1,CSVVGKIKTTSYNEQFF
TRBJ1-1,TRBV15,CATSSPLGWTTEAFF
TRBJ1-2,TRBV7-2,CASSHLASGYTF
TRBJ2-7,TRBV5-1,CASSRPGTGLSSYEQYF
TRBJ2-1,TRBV28,CASERSYNEQFF
TRBJ2-3,TRBV7-2,CASSPRPVPSTDTQYF
TRBJ2-3,TRBV28,CASSSSAVSTDTQYF
TRBJ1-2,TRBV6-2/TRBV6-3,CASSFGQIYGYTF
TRBJ1-1,TRBV4-1,CASSQGRGQGAQRTEAFF
TRBJ2-5,TRBV12-3/TRBV12-4,CASSRRPKETQYF
TRBJ1-1,TRBV7-2,CASSTQNTEAFF
TRBJ1-5,TRBV5-6,CASSLYPGQGLSNQPQHF
TRBJ2-1,TRBV24-1,CATSGEGASVSYNDQFF
TRBJ2-5,TRBV18,CASSLNDRGFQETQYF
TRBJ2-1,TRBV7-8,CASSSSGRTYNEQFF
TRBJ2-7,TRBV12-3/TRBV12-4,CASSFNTYPYEQYF
TRBJ1-2,TRBV7-9,CASRSGQTYGYTF
TRBJ2-3,TRBV7-3,CASSLNPIPASDTQYF